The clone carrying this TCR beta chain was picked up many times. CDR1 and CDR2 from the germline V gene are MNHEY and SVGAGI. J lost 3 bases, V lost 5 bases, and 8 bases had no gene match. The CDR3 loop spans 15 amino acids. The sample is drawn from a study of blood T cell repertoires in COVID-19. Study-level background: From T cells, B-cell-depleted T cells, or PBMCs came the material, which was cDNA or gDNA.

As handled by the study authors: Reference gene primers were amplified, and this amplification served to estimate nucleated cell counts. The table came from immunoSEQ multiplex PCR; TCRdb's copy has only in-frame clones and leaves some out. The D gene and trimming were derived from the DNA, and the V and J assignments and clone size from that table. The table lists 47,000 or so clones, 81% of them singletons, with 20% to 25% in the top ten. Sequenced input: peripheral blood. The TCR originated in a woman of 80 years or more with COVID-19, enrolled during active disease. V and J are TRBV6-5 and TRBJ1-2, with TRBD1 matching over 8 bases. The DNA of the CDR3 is TGTGCCAGCAGTCAGGGGGCCTACCACTACTATGGCTACACCTTC. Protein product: CASSQGAYHYYGYTF.